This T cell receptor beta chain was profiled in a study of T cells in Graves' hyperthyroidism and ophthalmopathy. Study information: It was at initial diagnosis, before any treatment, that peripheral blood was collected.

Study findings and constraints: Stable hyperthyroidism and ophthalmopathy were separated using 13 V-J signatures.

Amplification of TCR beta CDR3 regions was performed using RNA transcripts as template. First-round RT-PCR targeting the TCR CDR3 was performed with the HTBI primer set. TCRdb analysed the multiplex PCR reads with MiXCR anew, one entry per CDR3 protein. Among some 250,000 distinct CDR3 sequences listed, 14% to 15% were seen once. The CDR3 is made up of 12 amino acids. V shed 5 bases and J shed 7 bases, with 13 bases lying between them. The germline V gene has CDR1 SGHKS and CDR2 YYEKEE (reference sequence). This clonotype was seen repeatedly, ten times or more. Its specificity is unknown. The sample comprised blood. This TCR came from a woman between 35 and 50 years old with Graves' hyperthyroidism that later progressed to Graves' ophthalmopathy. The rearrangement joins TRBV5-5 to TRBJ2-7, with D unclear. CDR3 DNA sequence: TGTGCCAGCAGTTTGAAAGTGGGTGAGCAGTACTTC. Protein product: CASSLKVGEQYF.